Shown below are 13 T cell receptor beta chains from a single sample sequenced in a study of T-cell memory formation after mild COVID-19. MiXCR was run by TCRdb on the 5' RACE reads, yielding one entry per CDR3 protein. The sample comprises about 140,000 distinct CDR3 sequences, around 27% of which are singletons, and about 24% rests with the top ten. The source material was PBMCs or a T cell subset sorted from them (not recorded which). These receptors came from an adult woman who had mild COVID-19 (a few samples of this study predate the infection). Cell type and time point are not known.

This clonotype was seen a few times. The V and J genes are TRBV12-5 and TRBJ2-7; D unclear. V lost 6 bases, J lost 0 bases, and 9 bases lay in between. The length of the CDR3 is 13 residues. Germline-derived CDR1 and CDR2 are LGHNT and FRNRAP. DNA for the CDR3: TGTGCTAGTGGCTGGTCTAGCTCCTACGAGCAGTACTTC. Protein: CASGWSSSYEQYF.

A few counts support this clonotype. The chain employs TRBV7-2 and TRBJ2-2, with a tentative D call TRBD1 (6 bases). Germline CDR1 SGHTA, CDR2 FQGNSA. V was pared by 1 base and J by 6 bases, with 9 bases between. The CDR3 has 14 residues. CDR3 sequence (DNA): TGTGCCAGCAGCTTAGTTTCAGGGGCCGGGGAGCTGTTTTTT. Translating gives CASSLVSGAGELFF.

This rearrangement joins TRBV15 to TRBJ1-2; TRBD1 agrees at 8 bases. The junction had 10 bases not matched to a gene; V was cut back by 0 bases and J by 4 bases. Germline CDR1 and CDR2: LNHNV and YYDKDF (reference sequence). This CDR3 contains 17 residues. The CDR3 sequence: CATSRESRGRARYGYTF. The CDR3 nucleotides are TGTGCCACCAGCAGAGAAAGCAGGGGGCGAGCCCGCTATGGCTACACCTTC.

CDR3 sequence reads: CASSPGQGVDWILGYTF. CDR3 DNA sequence: TGTGCCAGCAGCCCGGGACAGGGAGTCGATTGGATACTTGGCTACACCTTC. The chain links TRBV9 to TRBJ1-2, with 9 bases lining up with TRBD1. The V segment lost 4 bases and the J segment 7 bases; nucleotides outside the gene matches: 17. The germline V gene encodes CDR1 SGDLS and CDR2 YYNGEE. The CDR3 runs 17 residues.

This clonotype was observed a few times. The chain is built from TRBV24-1 and TRBJ1-5; 9 bases fit TRBD1. The length of the CDR3 is 15 residues. Germline V gene data show CDR1 as KGHDR and CDR2 as SFDVKD. Losses at the gene ends were 3 bases for V and 11 bases for J; bases not matched to a gene: 10. The CDR3 is CATSDAGQGRLAQHF. The CDR3 region has the DNA TGTGCCACCAGTGATGCAGGACAGGGGCGACTCGCCCAGCATTTT.

This clonotype was detected a few times. The rearrangement joins TRBV5-1 to TRBJ2-2; D gene uncertain. The CDR3 extends over 12 amino acids. Trimming left V 0 bases short and J 3 bases short, with 0 bases between. Germline V gene lookup returns CDR1 SGHRS and CDR2 YFSETQ. The CDR3 here is CASSLDTGELFF. CDR3 DNA sequence: TGCGCCAGCAGCTTGGACACCGGGGAGCTGTTTTTT.

This chain uses TRBV12-3 or TRBV12-4 with TRBJ2-1, with D uncertain. The CDR3 loop spans 15 amino acids. The ends were cut back, 5 bases at V and 0 bases at J, with 11 bases in the middle. In nucleotides, the CDR3 is TGTGCCAGCAGTCAAAGACACTCCTCCTACAATGAGCAGTTCTTC. Its translation is CASSQRHSSYNEQFF.

This chain's CDR3 is CASSLMGGSKKETQYF. CDR3 DNA sequence: TGTGCCAGCAGCTTAATGGGCGGGAGCAAGAAAGAGACCCAGTACTTC. The gene calls are TRBV7-8 and TRBJ2-5, with 7 bases matching TRBD2. Trimming at V came to 2 bases and at J to 3 bases, leaving 9 bases not matched to a gene. This CDR3 is 16 amino acids long. The germline CDR1 and CDR2 sequences are SGHVS and FQNEAQ. Supplemented by reference TRBV7-8 and TRBJ2-5, the full variable domain reads GAGVSQSPRYKVAKRGQDVALRCDPISGHVSLFWYQQALGQGPEFLTYFQNEAQLDKSGLPSDRFFAERPEGSVSTLKIQRTQQEDSAVYLCASSLMGGSKKETQYFGPGTRLLVL.

This clonotype showed up many times. This chain uses TRBV29-1 with TRBJ2-7; 8 nucleotides match TRBD1. After removal of 6 bases from V and 4 bases from J, the junction contained 5 bases not matched to a gene. The germline CDR1 and CDR2 sequences are SQVTM and ANQGSEA. The CDR3 has 12 amino acids. CDR3 bases: TGCAGCGTCGCCGACAGGGGATACGAGCAGTACTTC. Protein product: CSVADRGYEQYF.

The chain uses TRBV24-1 and TRBJ2-1; 8 bases match TRBD1. Germline V gives CDR1 KGHDR, CDR2 SFDVKD. J was trimmed by 4 bases and V by 0 bases; bases with no gene match: 4. The CDR3 is 16 amino acids. CDR3 region: CATSDLPGGNYNEQFF. The CDR3 region has the DNA TGTGCCACCAGTGATTTGCCAGGGGGCAATTACAATGAGCAGTTCTTC.

This chain links TRBV29-1 with TRBJ2-5; 13 bases are a match to TRBD2. Germline loops: CDR1 SQVTM, CDR2 ANQGSEA. The trim removed 6 bases at V and 3 bases at J, leaving 4 bases unmatched. This CDR3 is 14 amino acids long. The CDR3 nucleotides are TGCAGCGTCCACGGACTAGCGGGGGAAGAGACCCAGTACTTC. Encoded protein: CSVHGLAGEETQYF.

The chain carries TRBV30 and TRBJ2-7; D is perhaps TRBD1 (6 bases). CDR1 is GTSNPN and CDR2 is SVGIG in the germline V gene (reference sequence). V gave up 7 bases and J gave up 0 bases, with 13 bases separating them. This CDR3 has 13 residues. The CDR3 spells CASARDTSYEQYF. CDR3 DNA sequence: TGTGCCTCCGCCCGGGACACCTCCTACGAGCAGTACTTC.

The chain recombines TRBV27 with TRBJ2-7; D gene ambiguous. This CDR3 comprises 14 residues. Trimming cost V 5 bases and J 0 bases, with 11 bases left between them. Germline CDR1 MNHEY, CDR2 SMNVEV (reference sequence). The CDR3, as DNA: TGTGCCAGCAGTGCCCTCAGTCCCTCCTACGAGCAGTACTTC. This codes for CASSALSPSYEQYF.